This TCR beta chain stems from a study of blood T cell repertoires in COVID-19 (dated by TCRdb to about 2020). About the investigation overall: The collaborator samples originated in the United States, Italy and Spain and spanned the acute and convalescent phases of COVID-19. The prospective study material was composed of cDNA or gDNA derived from T cells, B-cell-depleted T cells, or PBMCs. Subjects who had been exposed to COVID-19, were actively infected with it, or had recovered from it provided the deeply sampled blood TCRbeta repertoires that made up the dataset. The repertoires were released in a freely available public database intended as a resource for research on the immune response to SARS-CoV-2. Samples came from the ongoing ImmuneRACE study (first 160 participants) plus 1,254 subjects from 6 global collaborators. The sample metadata nearly always contained a de-identified subject ID, COVID-19 status, age in years and sex. Where available, HLA class I and class II types were obtained from metadata supplied by the sample provider rather than from assay-based typing.

Findings and caveats that apply to the study as a whole: How much clinical and demographic metadata was included differed by source and by participant, and the metadata was provided uncurated.

Remarks on this clone: The target of this receptor is not known. The sample holds no much larger clone one base away, and base qualities are not on file.

Participants in the prospective study were aged about 18 to 95 years, lived in some 24 United States geographic areas, and enrolled through a virtual design. In the prospective study, participants were assigned to cohorts based on the clinical history participants reported in a screening survey and a study questionnaire. In the prospective study, mobile phlebotomists collected whole blood, serum and a nasopharyngeal or oropharyngeal swab from each participant. Over a 2-month period, participants in the prospective study had the option of providing additional blood draws and questionnaires. Blood samples from the prospective study were shipped frozen or at room temperature prior to DNA extraction. V is pruned by 4 bases and J by 5 bases, leaving 8 bases of the junction without a gene match. Inclusive of the bounding cysteine and phenylalanine, the CDR3 is 14 residues long. Only CDR3 DNA is held: 42 bases, read in frame from base 1. Taken from the germline V gene, the CDR1 and CDR2 loops are SGHRS and YFSETQ.

TCRbeta CDR3 regions were amplified from genomic DNA using the immunoSEQ Assay, a bias-controlled multiplex PCR. The study's processing was this. The number of nucleated cells in each sample was estimated from the amplification of reference gene primers within the assay. To quantify the absolute abundance of each unique TCRbeta CDR3 rearrangement, sequence reads were collapsed and filtered. For each sample, productive Simpson clonality was calculated as the square root of Simpson's diversity index across productive rearrangements. The source is immuneACCESS, and TCRdb retained only in-frame sequences with V and J called. Part of the clones is not carried over; for the studies checked, unresolved V genes explain less than half of this, and the remainder is unexplained. V, J and clone size are taken as reported in that table, and D and trimming were inferred from the DNA itself. The sample profile shows roughly 290,000 clones; around 89% of them were found once. About 1.7% of the sample is held by the ten biggest clonotypes.

Sequences were obtained from PBMCs or T cells enriched from blood (not recorded which). Recombination linked TRBV5-1 to TRBJ2-7; TRBD2 lines up with 8 middle nucleotides. The origin of this receptor is a young woman with acute COVID-19. The nucleotide sequence is TGCGCCAGCAGCGGAGGGACTAGTGTGAACGAGCAGTACTTC. The translation is CASSGGTSVNEQYF.